The 25 T cell receptor beta chains reported below all come from one sample, sequenced in a study of T cells in Graves' hyperthyroidism and ophthalmopathy. Amplification targeted TCR beta CDR3 regions from RNA transcripts. The HTBI primer set served for first-round RT-PCR of the TCR CDR3. One entry per CDR3 protein results from TCRdb running MiXCR on the multiplex PCR reads. The sample includes some 530,000 distinct CDR3 sequences, approximately 23% seen only once; the top ten take under 55%. Sequenced material: blood. The receptors were gathered from an older woman with Graves' ophthalmopathy.

This clonotype was detected a few times. This chain links TRBV20-1 with TRBJ2-5; TRBD1 aligns across 11 bases. CDR1 is DFQATT, CDR2 SNEGSKA, per germline (reference sequence). V lost 0 bases to trimming and J lost 7 bases; unmatched junction nucleotides: 4. CDR3 length: 14 residues. CDR3 DNA sequence: TGCAGTGCTAGAGACGCCGGGACAGGGGGGACCCAGTACTTC. It specifies CSARDAGTGGTQYF.

Notes on this clonotype: This may be a read error: a much more frequent sequence differs by one nucleotide. This chain's CDR3 is CAISDQASGTYNEQLF. The CDR3 DNA is TGTGCCATCAGTGATCAAGCTAGCGGGACCTACAATGAGCAGCTCTTC. This chain joins TRBV10-3 and TRBJ2-1; the match to TRBD2 covers 9 bases. The germline gives CDR1 ENHRY, CDR2 SYGVKD. The CDR3 runs 16 residues.

This clonotype was counted only a few times. CDR3 sequence reads: CAWRLTGLIHEQYF. Here the CDR3 DNA reads TGTGCCTGGAGACTGACGGGATTGATCCACGAGCAGTACTTC. The chain has TRBV30 and TRBJ2-7, with D perhaps matching TRBD2 (5 bases). CDR3 length equals 14 residues. Germline CDR1 is GTSNPN and CDR2 is SVGIG (reference sequence). The germline V and J ends were trimmed by 3 bases and 5 bases, with 17 bases remaining between them.

The V call is TRBV6-4, the J call TRBJ2-4; 13 positions agree with TRBD2. The V gene end was trimmed by 7 bases and the J gene end by 2 bases; junction bases not matched to a gene: 17. CDR3 length: 20 residues. Germline CDR1 reads MRHNA; CDR2 reads SNTAGT. The CDR3 region is CASTQTGLAGDGDTKNIQYF. The CDR3 DNA reads as TGTGCCAGCACCCAAACCGGACTAGCGGGAGACGGAGACACCAAAAACATTCAGTACTTC.

This clonotype has only a few counts. The chain links TRBV10-3 to TRBJ2-7; a weak D match, TRBD1 (7 bases). The CDR3 contains 13 residues. Deletions cut 4 bases from V and 4 bases from J, with 11 bases between. The germline CDR1 and CDR2 sequences are ENHRY and SYGVKD. The chain's CDR3 is CAISAGDRYEQYF. The CDR3 nucleotides are TGTGCCATCAGTGCGGGGGACAGATACGAGCAGTACTTC.

In the case of this clonotype: It may be a read error: a sequence one base away is much more abundant. The V and J genes are TRBV6-2 or TRBV6-3 and TRBJ2-7, with 16 bases that match TRBD2. This CDR3 contains 17 residues. The V gene's germline CDR1 is MNHEY and CDR2 SVGEGT. The CDR3 region is CASTPGLAGGFSYEHYF. DNA of the CDR3: TGTGCCAGCACCCCGGGACTAGCGGGAGGGTTCTCCTACGAGCACTACTTC.

This chain links TRBV20-1 with TRBJ2-7, with D uncertain. CDR3 length: 12 residues. With 3 bases removed from V and 3 bases from J, the gap between germline ends came to 9 bases. Germline CDR1 is DFQATT and CDR2 is SNEGSKA (reference sequence). CDR3 in DNA: TGCAGTGCTAGCGGCAAACTCTACGAGCAGTACTTC. Translated: CSASGKLYEQYF.

The V gene is TRBV3-1, the J gene TRBJ2-7; D call uncertain. Germline CDR1 and CDR2: LGHDT and YNNKEL (reference sequence). V lost 4 bases, J lost 2 bases, and 9 bases lay in between. The CDR3 totals 13 residues. CDR3 nucleotides: TGTGCCAGCAGCCCCGGCGGTCCCTACGAGCAGTACTTC. This gives the protein CASSPGGPYEQYF.

The chain couples TRBV7-3 to TRBJ2-1, with D maybe TRBD2 (5 bases). CDR1 and CDR2 (germline): SGHTA, FQGTGA. The CDR3 extends over 13 amino acids. The germline V and J ends were trimmed by 5 bases and 2 bases, with 7 bases remaining between them. CDR3 DNA sequence: TGTGCCAGCAGCAAACTAGCCTACAATGAGCAGTTCTTC. Translating gives CASSKLAYNEQFF.

This clonotype was found a few times. The V call is TRBV4-3, the J call TRBJ2-7, with D perhaps TRBD1 or TRBD2 (5 bases each). This CDR3 spans 13 amino acids. Trimming took 0 bases from V and 7 from J, leaving 10 bases between them. Germline CDR1 and CDR2: LGHNA and YSLEER. The chain's CDR3 is CASSQDQGREQYF. In DNA, the CDR3 is TGCGCCAGCAGCCAAGATCAGGGACGGGAGCAGTACTTC.

V and J are TRBV19 and TRBJ1-2; D ambiguous. This CDR3 is built from 12 residues. Germline CDR1 LNHDA, CDR2 SQIVND (reference sequence). The V end lost 8 bases, the J end lost 5 bases, and 12 bases lay between the germline ends. CDR3 DNA: TGTGCCAGTGGGGTCGATGGGTATGGCTACACCTTC. Amino acid sequence: CASGVDGYGYTF.

This clonotype was counted ten times or more. The chain couples TRBV27 to TRBJ1-5; unclear D gene. V dropped 6 bases and J dropped 4 bases, with 10 bases sitting between them. The V gene's germline CDR1 is MNHEY and CDR2 SMNVEV (reference sequence). The CDR3 covers 13 residues. CDR3 amino acids: CASSLLSNQPQHF. CDR3 nucleotides: TGTGCCAGCAGCCTCCTATCGAATCAGCCCCAGCATTTT.

The chain is built from TRBV6-5 and TRBJ2-2; D uncertain. The germline V and J ends were trimmed by 7 bases and 6 bases, with 12 bases remaining between them. The CDR3 covers 13 residues. Looked up from germline, CDR1 is MNHEY and CDR2 is SVGAGI. CDR3 loop: CASMTPSAGELFF. As DNA, the CDR3 is TGTGCCAGCATGACTCCCTCCGCCGGGGAGCTGTTTTTT.

There are a few counts of this clonotype. Here the CDR3 reads CASSFGRASGIYEQYF. CDR3 nucleotides: TGTGCCAGCAGTTTCGGAAGGGCTAGCGGGATCTACGAGCAGTACTTC. This rearrangement joins TRBV7-9 to TRBJ2-7, with 9 positions matching TRBD2. The CDR3 has 16 residues. Germline CDR1 and CDR2: SEHNR and FQNEAQ (reference sequence). Trimming cost V 6 bases and J 3 bases; bases outside gene matches: 12.

The rearrangement joins TRBV3-1 to TRBJ2-5; the match to TRBD2 covers 8 bases. The CDR3 runs to 14 residues. Germline loops: CDR1 LGHDT, CDR2 YNNKEL (reference sequence). V lost 4 bases and J lost 5; bases outside the gene matches: 6. The CDR3 loop reads CASSPGLVRETQYF. CDR3 nucleotides: TGTGCCAGCAGCCCGGGACTAGTGCGCGAGACCCAGTACTTC.

This clonotype was observed a single time. The CDR3 end shows no conserved phenylalanine or tryptophan, and so a read error is likely. The V and J genes are TRBV3-1 and TRBJ1-1; D is ambiguous. Germline CDR1 is LGHDT and CDR2 is YNNKEL (reference sequence). Trimming removed 3 bases at V and 1 base at J, with 6 bases between. The CDR3 totals 13 residues. DNA for the CDR3: TGTGCCAGCAGCCAGGGCGGGAACACTGAAGCTTTCCTT. Its protein is CASSQGGNTEAFL.

V gene TRBV20-1 combines with J gene TRBJ1-1, with D unclear. Trimming shortened V by 5 bases and J by 4 bases, and 8 bases separated the two germline ends. CDR3 size: 11 residues. From germline, CDR1 is DFQATT and CDR2 SNEGSKA (reference sequence). CDR3 amino acids: CSAPASTEAFF. The CDR3 nucleotides are TGCAGTGCTCCCGCCAGCACTGAAGCTTTCTTT.

The chain uses TRBV9 and TRBJ1-2, with D hard to call. Germline V gene sequence: CDR1 SGDLS, CDR2 YYNGEE. The CDR3 length is 14 residues. V shed 0 bases and J shed 2 bases, with 8 bases lying between them. This CDR3 is CASSVEARNYGYTF. The CDR3 DNA reads TGTGCCAGCAGCGTAGAGGCCAGAAACTATGGCTACACCTTC.

This clonotype was recorded a few times. The chain is built from TRBV6-5 and TRBJ2-1; weak D call: TRBD1 (5 bases). Germline V gene lookup returns CDR1 MNHEY and CDR2 SVGAGI. This CDR3 comprises 17 residues. V lost 2 bases and J 3 bases, leaving 17 bases between the germline ends. CDR3 in amino acids: CASSYHTNRRNYNEQFF. CDR3 in DNA: TGTGCCAGCAGTTACCATACTAACAGGCGAAACTACAATGAGCAGTTCTTC.

Many counts were recorded for this clonotype. This chain uses TRBV20-1 with TRBJ2-7; maybe TRBD2 (5 bases). Germline V gene lookup returns CDR1 DFQATT and CDR2 SNEGSKA (reference sequence). The length of the CDR3 is 15 residues. V was clipped by 0 bases and J by 5 bases, with 17 bases between them. CDR3 sequence reads: CSARDLGSAYNEQYF. CDR3 sequence (DNA): TGCAGTGCTAGAGATCTGGGGAGTGCATATAACGAGCAGTACTTC.

The chain has TRBV6-5 and TRBJ2-7, with TRBD2 matching 8 bases. The germline V gene has CDR1 MNHEY and CDR2 SVGAGI. J was trimmed by 8 bases and V by 2 bases; bases with no gene match: 8. CDR3 size: 14 residues. CDR3 amino acids: CASSYTRTSGKQYF. In DNA, the CDR3 is TGTGCCAGCAGTTACACCCGTACTAGCGGCAAGCAGTACTTC.

This clonotype was recorded a few times. This chain uses TRBV7-8 with TRBJ2-1; 9 bases map to TRBD2. Germline CDR1 is SGHVS and CDR2 is FQNEAQ. This CDR3 contains 16 residues. V shed 1 base and J 4 bases; nucleotides not matched to a gene: 5. Here the CDR3 reads CASSLGRTSAYNEQFF. The CDR3 DNA reads as TGTGCCAGCAGCTTAGGAAGGACTAGCGCATACAATGAGCAGTTCTTC.

Ten or more counts support this clonotype. This chain uses TRBV7-3 with TRBJ2-3; D remains unclear. CDR3 size: 16 residues. Looked up from germline, CDR1 is SGHTA and CDR2 is FQGTGA. Between the trimmed V and J ends, which lost 1 base and 4 bases, there was a span of 15 bases. The CDR3, as DNA: TGTGCCAGCAGCTTAAATGGCGGAGTCGGTGCAGATACGCAGTATTTT. Protein: CASSLNGGVGADTQYF.

Ten or more counts support this clonotype. The chain uses TRBV7-2 and TRBJ2-7; 13 bases align to TRBD2. The V gene's germline CDR1 is SGHTA and CDR2 FQGNSA. V lost 6 bases, J lost 2 bases, and 4 bases stayed unmatched. The CDR3 has 15 amino acids. The CDR3 reads CASRWTSGSPYEQYF. CDR3 bases: TGTGCCAGCAGATGGACTAGCGGGAGCCCCTACGAGCAGTACTTC.

The rearrangement joins TRBV30 to TRBJ2-3; D is undetermined. V was clipped by 0 bases and J by 2 bases, with 12 bases between them. This CDR3 is 15 amino acids long. Germline V lookup: CDR1 GTSNPN, CDR2 SVGIG (reference sequence). CDR3 DNA: TGTGCCTGGAGTGTACGACCGACCCCCACAGATACGCAGTATTTT. This codes for CAWSVRPTPTDTQYF.